These 29 T cell receptor beta chains were sequenced from one sample in a study of Ad26.COV2.S vaccination and SARS-CoV-2 variants (TCRdb year 2021). The treatment or condition tag for this specimen amounts to: around 19 received Ad26.COV2.S at low or high dose, single or two shots; several received placebo; per-sample allocation not given. For vaccine and placebo recipients, repertoires were sequenced using samples collected on day 63 after the first injection. The library was generated by the immunoSEQ multiplex PCR assay. TCRdb mirrors the immuneACCESS table, restricted to in-frame sequences. Some clones are absent from its copies; in checked studies, under half trace to an unresolved V gene, and the reason for the others is unknown. The sample table holds about 480,000 clones, of which 87% were seen once. The ten biggest clones cover 9.5% to 15% of the sample. The starting material was peripheral blood, obtained in a trial of Ad26.COV2.S vaccine versus placebo. The receptor set was obtained from a person aged 18-60 years who received the Ad26.COV2.S COVID-19 vaccine or a placebo.

The chain carries TRBV16 and TRBJ2-7, with D perhaps matching TRBD1 (6 bases). The germline CDR1 and CDR2 sequences are KGHSY and FQNENV. The CDR3 contains 12 residues. Between the trimmed V and J ends, which lost 2 bases and 12 bases, there was a span of 14 bases. Here the CDR3 reads CASSQGAQGLYF. The CDR3 DNA reads TGTGCCAGCAGCCAAGGCGCACAGGGTCTGTACTTC.

V usage is TRBV29-1 and J usage is TRBJ2-2; D perhaps matches TRBD1 (5 bases). Per germline, CDR1 SQVTM and CDR2 ANQGSEA. The CDR3 has 12 amino acids. Trimming shortened V by 5 bases and J by 7 bases, and 11 bases separated the two germline ends. The CDR3 loop reads CSVRQGNGELFF. In nucleotides, the CDR3 is TGCAGCGTTCGCCAGGGTAACGGGGAGCTGTTTTTT.

The rearrangement links TRBV25-1 to TRBJ2-3; 10 nucleotides align to TRBD2. J lost 3 bases, V lost 1 base, and 1 base had no gene match. CDR3 length equals 15 residues. Germline V CDR1 and CDR2: MGHDK, SYGVNS. Written as DNA, the CDR3 is TGTGCCAGCAGTGAATCTAGCGGGAGAACAGATACGCAGTATTTT. Protein product: CASSESSGRTDTQYF.

This rearrangement joins TRBV19 to TRBJ2-7, with D possibly called TRBD1 or TRBD2 (5 bases each). This CDR3 region has 15 residues. Germline values: CDR1 LNHDA, CDR2 SQIVND (reference sequence). The ends were cut back, 5 bases at V and 4 bases at J, with 18 bases in the middle. The CDR3 DNA sequence: TGTGCCAGTAGTGTCTCCCCCGGGACCCTTTACGAGCAGTACTTC. Its translation: CASSVSPGTLYEQYF. Together with reference TRBV19 and TRBJ2-7, the CDR3 gives the full variable domain: DGGITQSPKYLFRKEGQNVTLSCEQNLNHDAMYWYRQDPGQGLRLIYYSQIVNDFQKGDIAEGYSVSREKKESFPLTVTSAQKNPTAFYLCASSVSPGTLYEQYFGPGTRLTVT.

The chain links TRBV14 to TRBJ2-5, with D possibly being TRBD1 or TRBD2 (7 bases each). Germline assignment: CDR1 SGHDN and CDR2 FVKESK. V gave up 5 bases and J gave up 4 bases, with 17 bases separating them. The CDR3 loop spans 15 amino acids. The CDR3 protein is CASSLHRGGGETQYF. The CDR3 DNA sequence: TGTGCCAGCAGCTTACACAGGGGAGGGGGAGAGACCCAGTACTTC.

J is TRBJ2-7 and V is TRBV28; TRBD1 matches 7 bases. Trimming removed 7 bases from V and 6 bases from J; junction bases left unmatched: 9. The CDR3 is 13 residues long. CDR1 and CDR2 (germline): MDHEN, SYDVKM. The DNA for the CDR3 is TGTGCCAGCACTCCCGACAGGGACCCCGAGCAGTACTTC. Amino acid sequence: CASTPDRDPEQYF.

The chain carries TRBV20-1 and TRBJ1-6; D is unresolved. Between the trimmed V and J ends, which lost 5 bases and 7 bases, there was a span of 6 bases. The CDR3 spans 11 residues. The V gene's germline CDR1 is DFQATT and CDR2 SNEGSKA (reference sequence). In nucleotides, the CDR3 is TGCAGTGCTCCATTAAATTCACCCCTCCACTTT. Translating it yields CSAPLNSPLHF.

CDR3 protein: CASSFPADTEAFF. In DNA, the CDR3 is TGTGCCAGCAGTTTCCCCGCCGACACTGAAGCTTTCTTT. This sequence joins TRBV28 and TRBJ1-1; D gene ambiguous. The V and J ends lost 3 bases and 3 bases respectively, with 8 bases between them. Germline CDR1 reads MDHEN; CDR2 reads SYDVKM. This CDR3 has 13 amino acids.

The J gene is TRBJ2-1, the V gene TRBV30; D possibly corresponds to TRBD1 (8 bases). V lost 3 bases and J 9 bases, leaving 15 bases between the germline ends. Germline V CDR1 and CDR2: GTSNPN, SVGIG (reference sequence). The CDR3 sequence is 13 residues long. CDR3 sequence (DNA): TGTGCCTGGAGCCCGACAGGGGAGGGTGAGCAGTTCTTC. Its protein is CAWSPTGEGEQFF. Together with reference TRBV30 and TRBJ2-1, the CDR3 gives the full variable domain: SQTIHQWPATLVQPVGSPLSLECTVEGTSNPNLYWYRQAAGRGLQLLFYSVGIGQISSEVPQNLSASRPQDRQFILSSKKLLLSDSGFYLCAWSPTGEGEQFFGPGTRLTVL.

The J gene is TRBJ2-1, the V gene TRBV15, with a possible D match to TRBD2 (5 bases). Germline values: CDR1 LNHNV, CDR2 YYDKDF (reference sequence). The CDR3 contains 20 residues. The V gene lost 1 base and the J gene lost 8 bases, with 30 bases spanning the gap. The CDR3 sequence: CATSRGSRVGAAPWSDEQFF. CDR3 bases: TGTGCCACCAGCAGAGGGTCCCGGGTGGGAGCAGCCCCTTGGTCCGATGAGCAGTTCTTC.

This chain joins TRBV19 and TRBJ1-3; TRBD1 agrees at 7 bases. The CDR3 is 15 residues long. Per germline, CDR1 LNHDA and CDR2 SQIVND (reference sequence). The V gene end was trimmed by 6 bases and the J gene end by 5 bases; junction bases not matched to a gene: 10. In nucleotides, the CDR3 is TGTGCCAGTAGATCGACAGGGACCCGTAGAAACACCATATATTTT. Its translation is CASRSTGTRRNTIYF.

The V gene is TRBV27, the J gene TRBJ2-7; TRBD1 matches at 9 bases. The J segment lost 5 bases and the V segment lost 4 bases, leaving 6 bases of the junction unmatched. Germline lookup yields CDR1 MNHEY and CDR2 SMNVEV (reference sequence). The CDR3 runs to 14 residues. Here the CDR3 reads CASSYRTGDDEQYF. The CDR3, as DNA: TGTGCCAGCAGTTATCGGACAGGGGACGACGAGCAGTACTTC.

The chain recombines TRBV19 with TRBJ1-5, with D unresolved. V lost 7 bases, J lost 1 base, and 11 bases lay in between. There are 14 residues in the CDR3. Germline CDR1 is LNHDA and CDR2 is SQIVND (reference sequence). CDR3 sequence: CASTMGMSNQPQHF. The DNA for the CDR3 is TGTGCCAGTACCATGGGCATGAGCAATCAGCCCCAGCATTTT.

This chain links TRBV5-5 with TRBJ2-7; perhaps TRBD2 as D (6 bases). The CDR3 covers 15 residues. V was pared by 0 bases and J by 6 bases, with 16 bases between. In germline, CDR1 is SGHKS, CDR2 YYEKEE (reference sequence). CDR3 protein: CASSLVGSREAEQYF. The DNA for the CDR3 is TGTGCCAGCAGCTTGGTAGGGAGCAGGGAGGCCGAGCAGTACTTC.

This clone was picked up one time. This sequence joins TRBV6-5 and TRBJ2-1, with D tentatively TRBD2 (7 bases). The germline V and J ends were trimmed by 8 bases and 9 bases, with 17 bases remaining between them. The CDR3 totals 13 residues. Looked up from germline, CDR1 is MNHEY and CDR2 is SVGAGI. The CDR3 protein is CASQKTGGSEQFF. CDR3 DNA: TGTGCCAGCCAAAAGACAGGCGGGAGTGAGCAGTTCTTC.

The V call is TRBV28, the J call TRBJ1-2; a possible D gene is TRBD1 (6 bases). Trimming stripped 8 bases from V and 3 bases from J, with 16 bases between. CDR1 and CDR2 from the germline V gene are MDHEN and SYDVKM. The CDR3 length is 14 residues. In DNA form, the CDR3 reads TGTGCCAGCCATAGCGGGGGGGGCCACTATGGCTACACCTTC. Its protein is CASHSGGGHYGYTF.

V is TRBV28 and J is TRBJ1-5; the match to TRBD1 covers 8 bases. This CDR3 is built from 15 residues. Germline V lookup: CDR1 MDHEN, CDR2 SYDVKM. The V gene end was trimmed by 3 bases and the J gene end by 4 bases; junction bases not matched to a gene: 5. CDR3 coding DNA: TGTGCCAGCAGTTTCGGGACAGGAGATAATCAGCCCCAGCATTTT. Amino acid sequence: CASSFGTGDNQPQHF.

The rearrangement uses TRBV7-6 and TRBJ1-5, with D possibly matching TRBD1 (5 bases). Trimming shortened V by 1 base and J by 2 bases, and 15 bases separated the two germline ends. The CDR3 is 17 amino acids. Looked up from germline, CDR1 is SGHVS and CDR2 is FNYEAQ. CDR3 amino acids: CASSLGSGDAGNQPQHF. The CDR3 DNA is TGTGCCAGCAGCTTAGGGTCGGGGGACGCAGGCAATCAGCCCCAGCATTTT.

The chain links TRBV4-3 to TRBJ2-1; tentatively, D is TRBD2 (6 bases). CDR3 size: 17 residues. Between the trimmed V and J ends, which lost 4 bases and 4 bases, there was a span of 20 bases. The germline V gene encodes CDR1 LGHNA and CDR2 YSLEER. CDR3 in DNA: TGCGCCAGCAGCCCGGGACTTCGCGGACTACAGTACAATGAGCAGTTCTTC. Translated, it gives CASSPGLRGLQYNEQFF.

This chain connects TRBV19 to TRBJ1-2; D might be TRBD1 (6 bases). Germline loops: CDR1 LNHDA, CDR2 SQIVND (reference sequence). This CDR3 has 15 amino acids. The ends were cut back, 1 base at V and 2 bases at J, with 11 bases in the middle. As DNA, the CDR3 is TGTGCCAGTAGTATAGTTTCCGGGGGCAACTATGGCTACACCTTC. Protein: CASSIVSGGNYGYTF.

This clone was seen only once. Other DNA sequences in the sample encode the same CDR3. This chain joins TRBV27 and TRBJ1-6; D unclear. The CDR3 has 13 residues. Germline assignment: CDR1 MNHEY and CDR2 SMNVEV (reference sequence). The V and J ends lost 6 bases and 6 bases respectively, with 9 bases between them. The CDR3 loop is CASSLGVNSPLHF. The CDR3, as DNA: TGTGCCAGCAGCCTGGGAGTTAATTCACCCCTCCACTTT.

The V and J genes are TRBV28 and TRBJ2-7; 7 bases are a match to TRBD1. V trimming: 1 base; J trimming: 3 bases; junction bases outside the gene matches: 12. This CDR3 has 17 amino acids. CDR1 is MDHEN and CDR2 is SYDVKM in the germline V gene. As DNA, the CDR3 is TGTGCCAGCAGTTTATCATCGAAGGACAGGACAGACTACGAGCAGTACTTC. It specifies CASSLSSKDRTDYEQYF.

The V gene is TRBV12-3 or TRBV12-4, the J gene TRBJ2-5; TRBD2 is a possible D gene (6 bases). The germline V and J ends were trimmed by 6 bases and 5 bases, with 13 bases remaining between them. The CDR3 has 13 amino acids. The CDR3 region is CASRIGRFETQYF. The CDR3 DNA reads TGTGCCAGCAGGATCGGGAGATTCGAGACCCAGTACTTC.

The genes are TRBV5-8 and TRBJ2-3; 14 nucleotides align to TRBD2. Germline CDR1 and CDR2: SGHTS and YDEGEE. This CDR3 has 15 residues. V lost 3 bases and J lost 6; bases outside the gene matches: 3. As DNA, the CDR3 is TGTGCCAGCAGCTCCGGGACTAGCGGGAGTGATACGCAGTATTTT. Translating it yields CASSSGTSGSDTQYF.

The count of this clone is one. The chain carries TRBV3-1 (or the pseudogene TRBV3-2) and TRBJ1-6; D remains unclear. This CDR3 has 15 amino acids. CDR1 and CDR2 from the germline V gene are LGHDT and YNNKEL (reference sequence). V was shortened by 0 bases and J by 10 bases, with 13 bases between the two germline ends. In nucleotides, the CDR3 is TGTGCCAGCAGCCAAGATCCCCAGGCGGGGTCACCCCTCCACTTT. Amino acid sequence: CASSQDPQAGSPLHF.

This clone is a singleton in its sample. The J gene is TRBJ1-4, the V gene TRBV7-9, with TRBD1 identical over 9 bases. The junction had 4 bases not matched to a gene; V was cut back by 5 bases and J by 6 bases. The germline gives CDR1 SEHNR, CDR2 FQNEAQ (reference sequence). This CDR3 region has 14 residues. The DNA of the CDR3 is TGTGCCAGCAGCAAGACAGGGGGGGATGAAAAACTGTTTTTT. Its protein is CASSKTGGDEKLFF.

This chain links TRBV25-1 with TRBJ2-1; D is perhaps TRBD1 or TRBD2 (5 bases each). The CDR3 extends over 14 amino acids. Germline V gene lookup returns CDR1 MGHDK and CDR2 SYGVNS. V was trimmed by 6 bases and J by 2 bases, leaving 11 bases between them. The CDR3 sequence: CASSGDQAYNEQFF. CDR3 DNA sequence: TGTGCCAGCAGCGGGGACCAAGCCTACAATGAGCAGTTCTTC.

The chain combines TRBV6-5 with TRBJ1-6; TRBD1 matches 8 bases. This CDR3 has 13 amino acids. With 7 bases clipped from V and 9 bases from J, the junction kept 5 bases outside the gene matches. The germline CDR1 and CDR2 sequences are MNHEY and SVGAGI. In DNA, the CDR3 is TGTGCCAGCACCGGACAGGGAGGTTCACCCCTCCACTTT. It encodes CASTGQGGSPLHF.

The chain recombines TRBV2 with TRBJ2-7; 7 nucleotides match TRBD1. The length of the CDR3 is 13 residues. Germline assignment: CDR1 SNHLY and CDR2 FYNNEI. The V and J ends lost 7 bases and 6 bases, in that order; junction bases with no gene match: 9. DNA of the CDR3: TGTGCCAGCATTGCCGACAGGGCAGGCGAGCAGTACTTC. This translates into CASIADRAGEQYF. Drawing the rest from reference TRBV2 and TRBJ2-7, the complete variable domain is EPEVTQTPSHQVTQMGQEVILRCVPISNHLYFYWYRQILGQKVEFLVSFYNNEISEKSEIFDDQFSVERPDGSNFTLKIRSTKLEDSAMYFCASIADRAGEQYFGPGTRLTVT.